These 30 T cell receptor beta chains came from one sample sequenced in a study of cytomegalovirus exposure and HLA in healthy donors. Use of 60 Vbeta and 13 Jbeta primers characterized the PCR. The data were produced by immunoSEQ multiplex PCR, yet TCRdb's version contains in-frame clones alone and is incomplete. The sample has some 87,000 clones, just under 70% seen once. The specimen sequenced was PBMCs. All receptors derive from a woman aged 50 to 65 in good health and CMV-seropositive.

The genes are TRBV5-4 and TRBJ2-3; TRBD2 might be the D (5 bases). Trimming took off 0 bases at V and 2 bases at J, with 13 bases between the two ends. Per germline, CDR1 SGHNT and CDR2 YYREEE (reference sequence). CDR3 length: 16 residues. In DNA, the CDR3 is TGTGCCAGCAGCTTGGGGCTCGGGGTAACCACAGATACGCAGTATTTT. It translates to CASSLGLGVTTDTQYF.

Here the CDR3 DNA reads TGCGCCAGCAGCTCTGGGCTCAAAGATACGCAGTATTTT. It specifies CASSSGLKDTQYF. The gene calls are TRBV5-1 and TRBJ2-3, with D hard to call. The CDR3 length is 13 residues. V was pared by 3 bases and J by 5 bases, with 10 bases between. Germline values: CDR1 SGHRS, CDR2 YFSETQ.

V and J are TRBV7-9 and TRBJ2-5; 8 bases line up with TRBD1. The tail of the sequence fits TRBJ2-7 better, so the J call may be wrong. The CDR3 is made up of 16 amino acids. From germline, CDR1 is SEHNR and CDR2 FQNEAQ (reference sequence). The CDR3 is CASSTPPGGIVYEQYF. Here the CDR3 DNA reads TGTGCCAGCAGCACCCCCCCAGGGGGCATCGTCTACGAGCAGTACTTC.

The chain couples TRBV7-3 to TRBJ2-3; the D gene is possibly TRBD2 (6 bases). The CDR3 spans 15 residues. The ends were cut back, 1 base at V and 2 bases at J, with 10 bases in the middle. CDR1 is SGHTA and CDR2 is FQGTGA in the germline V gene. CDR3 sequence (DNA): TGTGCCAGCAGCTTAATCGGGGGTCTCACAGATACGCAGTATTTT. Its protein is CASSLIGGLTDTQYF.

The V gene is TRBV29-1, the J gene TRBJ2-3; the match to TRBD2 covers 9 bases. This CDR3 spans 17 amino acids. After removal of 0 bases from V and 5 bases from J, the junction contained 12 bases not matched to a gene. CDR1 is SQVTM, CDR2 ANQGSEA, per germline. The CDR3 loop is CSVEDPENSGSGDTQYF. CDR3 in DNA: TGCAGCGTTGAAGATCCAGAGAATAGCGGGAGCGGAGATACGCAGTATTTT.

V and J are TRBV19 and TRBJ1-2, with 7 bases fitting TRBD1. The CDR3 runs 14 residues. V was clipped by 6 bases and J by 5 bases; unmatched bases: 9. The germline CDR1 and CDR2 sequences are LNHDA and SQIVND (reference sequence). DNA for the CDR3: TGTGCCAGTAGGAAGACAGGGATGGGGTATGGCTACACCTTC. This gives the protein CASRKTGMGYGYTF.

The chain combines TRBV9 with TRBJ2-1; 8 nucleotides agree with TRBD2. Germline CDR1 SGDLS, CDR2 YYNGEE. The CDR3 consists of 13 residues. Trimming at V came to 0 bases and at J to 9 bases, leaving 2 bases not matched to a gene. CDR3 coding DNA: TGTGCCAGCAGCGTAGTAAGCGGGAGTGAGCAGTTCTTC. Translated: CASSVVSGSEQFF. The variable domain in full, completed from reference TRBV9 and TRBJ2-1, reads DSGVTQTPKHLITATGQRVTLRCSPRSGDLSVYWYQQSLDQGLQFLIQYYNGEERAKGNILERFSAQQFPDLHSELNLSSLELGDSALYFCASSVVSGSEQFFGPGTRLTVL.

V is TRBV15 and J is TRBJ1-2; TRBD1 might be the D (6 bases). Germline V CDR1 and CDR2: LNHNV, YYDKDF (reference sequence). This CDR3 spans 14 amino acids. V shed 0 bases and J shed 4 bases, with 9 bases lying between them. The CDR3 loop reads CATSRDRQAYGYTF. In DNA form, the CDR3 reads TGTGCCACCAGCAGAGATCGACAGGCCTATGGCTACACCTTC.

The chain recombines TRBV28 with TRBJ2-2, with D tentatively TRBD1 (5 bases). Deletions cut 6 bases from V and 2 bases from J, with 10 bases between. The CDR3 contains 14 residues. CDR1 MDHEN and CDR2 SYDVKM come from the germline V gene. The CDR3 protein is CASRGHLNTGELFF. The CDR3 nucleotides read TGTGCCAGCAGGGGGCACCTAAACACCGGGGAGCTGTTTTTT.

This clone has just a few counts. V gene TRBV29-1 combines with J gene TRBJ2-1; 11 bases align to TRBD2. The length of the CDR3 is 14 residues. Germline loops: CDR1 SQVTM, CDR2 ANQGSEA. The J segment lost 8 bases and the V segment lost 7 bases, leaving 10 bases of the junction unmatched. The CDR3 coding sequence is TGCAGCGCCGCGACTAGCGGGGTTTTTCATGAGCAGTTCTTC. Encoded protein: CSAATSGVFHEQFF.

This rearrangement joins TRBV6-1 to TRBJ2-7; D remains ambiguous. This CDR3 has 13 residues. In germline, CDR1 is MNHNS, CDR2 SASEGT. Trimming took off 2 bases at V and 11 bases at J, with 16 bases between the two ends. The CDR3: CASSELSKVPKYF. In DNA form, the CDR3 reads TGTGCCAGCAGTGAACTGAGTAAAGTCCCGAAGTACTTC.

The chain has TRBV7-6 and TRBJ2-7, with TRBD1 as a possible D gene (5 bases). Trimming left V 5 bases short and J 1 base short, with 15 bases between. CDR3 length equals 15 residues. Germline V gene lookup returns CDR1 SGHVS and CDR2 FNYEAQ. The CDR3: CASSPFLDTSYEQYF. The CDR3 coding sequence is TGTGCCAGCAGCCCATTCCTGGACACATCCTACGAGCAGTACTTC.

J is TRBJ2-3 and V is TRBV28; D remains ambiguous. There are 12 residues in the CDR3. The germline V gene has CDR1 MDHEN and CDR2 SYDVKM. Trimming pared 3 bases from V and 3 bases from J, leaving 4 bases between. For the CDR3, the DNA is TGTGCCAGCAGTTTTTCGACAGATACGCAGTATTTT. Amino acid sequence: CASSFSTDTQYF.

CDR3: CAWSVGGTDTQYF. The CDR3 DNA follows: TGTGCCTGGAGTGTAGGAGGCACAGATACGCAGTATTTT. J is TRBJ2-3 and V is TRBV30; unclear D gene. The CDR3 is 13 residues long. V shed 0 bases and J shed 1 base, with 5 bases lying between them. Per germline, CDR1 GTSNPN and CDR2 SVGIG (reference sequence).

The chain couples TRBV5-4 to TRBJ1-2; tentatively, D is TRBD1 (6 bases). Germline CDR1 is SGHNT and CDR2 is YYREEE (reference sequence). This CDR3 has 15 amino acids. V gave up 1 base and J gave up 4 bases, with 14 bases separating them. CDR3 nucleotide sequence: TGTGCCAGCAGCTTGCTGGAGCGGGGGCTCTATGGCTACACCTTC. It translates to CASSLLERGLYGYTF.

This sequence joins TRBV5-4 and TRBJ1-2; D is uncertain. Germline values: CDR1 SGHNT, CDR2 YYREEE (reference sequence). The CDR3 covers 12 residues. The germline V and J ends were trimmed by 2 bases and 13 bases, with 15 bases remaining between them. CDR3 loop: CASSFPQNISTF. The CDR3 bases are TGTGCCAGCAGCTTTCCCCAGAATATTTCCACCTTC.

In this sample, this clone turned up a few times. The rearrangement links TRBV19 to TRBJ2-2, with 10 bases aligning to TRBD2. J gave up 4 bases and V 5 bases, and 4 bases lay outside the gene matches. This CDR3 is built from 15 residues. Germline V CDR1 and CDR2: LNHDA, SQIVND (reference sequence). CDR3: CASSLAGDFTGELFF. The CDR3 nucleotides are TGTGCCAGTAGTCTAGCGGGAGATTTCACCGGGGAGCTGTTTTTT.

The chain uses TRBV5-1 and TRBJ2-1; D possibly corresponds to TRBD1 (6 bases). The V end was cut by 0 bases, the J end by 5 bases, with 18 bases between. The CDR3 is 17 amino acids. Germline V gives CDR1 SGHRS, CDR2 YFSETQ. CDR3 sequence: CASSLVLGTPPNNEQFF. The CDR3 DNA sequence: TGCGCCAGCAGCTTGGTACTTGGGACACCGCCTAACAATGAGCAGTTCTTC.

The V and J genes are TRBV5-1 and TRBJ2-1; D not certain. The CDR3 is 15 residues long. The germline V and J ends were trimmed by 4 bases and 0 bases, with 11 bases remaining between them. Germline lookup yields CDR1 SGHRS and CDR2 YFSETQ. The CDR3 protein is CASSRLQSSYNEQFF. CDR3 coding DNA: TGCGCCAGCAGCAGATTACAGAGCTCCTACAATGAGCAGTTCTTC.

V and J are TRBV21-1 and TRBJ1-2; TRBD1, as called in the table, went unchecked against the DNA. TRBV21-1 is deemed a pseudogene. The CDR3 has 16 amino acids. The chain's CDR3 is CASSHLRTGENYGYTF. CDR3 bases: TGTGCCAGCAGTCACCTCAGGACAGGGGAGAACTATGGCTACACCTTC.

This clone came up many times. The chain has TRBV7-2 and TRBJ2-7; the match to TRBD2 covers 7 bases. Germline CDR1 SGHTA, CDR2 FQGNSA. With 5 bases clipped from V and 5 bases from J, the junction kept 6 bases outside the gene matches. The CDR3 contains 13 residues. The DNA for the CDR3 is TGTGCCAGCAGCCCCCCTCGGGGGGACGAGCAGTACTTC. It is translated as CASSPPRGDEQYF. Using reference TRBV7-2 and TRBJ2-7 for the parts outside the CDR3, the full variable domain is GAGVSQSPSNKVTEKGKDVELRCDPISGHTALYWYRQSLGQGLEFLIYFQGNSAPDKSGLPSDRFSAERTGGSVSTLTIQRTQQEDSAVYLCASSPPRGDEQYFGPGTRLTVT.

This chain uses TRBV28 with TRBJ1-1; no clear D. Per the germline V gene, CDR1 is MDHEN and CDR2 is SYDVKM. This CDR3 spans 15 amino acids. V was trimmed by 6 bases and J by 4 bases, leaving 18 bases between them. The CDR3, as DNA: TGTGCCAGCAGGACCCTAGGGCAGGCGGGCACTGAAGCTTTCTTT. This translates into CASRTLGQAGTEAFF.

V usage is TRBV7-8 and J usage is TRBJ2-7; D is perhaps TRBD1 (6 bases). Germline V lookup: CDR1 SGHVS, CDR2 FQNEAQ. CDR3 length equals 13 residues. Trimming pared 5 bases from V and 3 bases from J, leaving 11 bases between. CDR3 sequence: CASSRDTFYEQYF. The CDR3 nucleotides read TGTGCCAGCAGCCGGGACACTTTCTACGAGCAGTACTTC.

V gene TRBV6-5 combines with J gene TRBJ2-2; 10 positions match TRBD2. After removal of 2 bases from V and 7 bases from J, the junction contained 7 bases not matched to a gene. The CDR3 spans 16 residues. Germline V lookup: CDR1 MNHEY, CDR2 SVGAGI. The CDR3 reads CASSYTPSGSGGELFF. The DNA of the CDR3 is TGTGCCAGCAGTTACACCCCTAGCGGGAGTGGCGGGGAGCTGTTTTTT.

This rearrangement joins TRBV19 to TRBJ1-3; 7 positions match TRBD1. The CDR3 runs to 16 residues. The germline CDR1 and CDR2 sequences are LNHDA and SQIVND (reference sequence). Trimming cost V 5 bases and J 4 bases; bases outside gene matches: 11. CDR3 protein: CASSLKRQGGGNTIYF. The CDR3 bases are TGTGCCAGTAGTCTGAAACGACAGGGAGGCGGAAACACCATATATTTT.

This chain connects TRBV30 to TRBJ2-1; D not resolved. The V gene's germline CDR1 is GTSNPN and CDR2 SVGIG (reference sequence). The CDR3 is 13 amino acids. V lost 2 bases to trimming and J lost 1 base, with 6 bases between them. The CDR3 DNA follows: TGTGCCTGGAGTTCGTTATCCTACAATGAGCAGTTCTTC. This sequence encodes CAWSSLSYNEQFF.

The V call is TRBV6-6, the J call TRBJ1-2, with no clear D. Germline values: CDR1 MNHNY, CDR2 SVGAGI (reference sequence). This CDR3 spans 16 amino acids. The V gene lost 6 bases and the J gene lost 4 bases, with 21 bases spanning the gap. CDR3 residues: CASSPKGIAGLYGYTF. CDR3 bases: TGTGCCAGCAGCCCCAAAGGAATTGCAGGCCTCTATGGCTACACCTTC.

The V and J genes are TRBV5-1 and TRBJ1-2; 8 nucleotides match TRBD1. The CDR3 is made up of 15 amino acids. The germline CDR1 and CDR2 sequences are SGHRS and YFSETQ. V lost 0 bases and J lost 7; bases outside the gene matches: 8. The CDR3 coding sequence is TGCGCCAGCAGCTTGGATATCCAGGGGGCGGGTGGCTACACCTTC. Translating it yields CASSLDIQGAGGYTF.

The J gene is TRBJ1-4, the V gene TRBV6-1; 8 nucleotides match TRBD1. Germline CDR1 is MNHNS and CDR2 is SASEGT. The V and J ends lost 0 bases and 0 bases, in that order; junction bases with no gene match: 6. The length of the CDR3 is 18 residues. The CDR3 nucleotides are TGTGCCAGCAGTGAAGCTTGGCCAGGGGGCACAACTAATGAAAAACTGTTTTTT. Translation gives CASSEAWPGGTTNEKLFF.

The chain carries TRBV7-3 and TRBJ1-1; 9 bases are shared with TRBD1. Trimming cost V 5 bases and J 4 bases; bases outside gene matches: 5. The CDR3 runs to 14 residues. The germline V gene has CDR1 SGHTA and CDR2 FQGTGA. The CDR3 is CASSVTGGPTEAFF. CDR3 in DNA: TGTGCCAGCAGCGTGACAGGGGGGCCCACTGAAGCTTTCTTT.